One sample yielded the 15 T cell receptor beta chains listed below, sequenced in a study of T cell repertoires in cytomegalovirus infection. One entry per CDR3 protein results from TCRdb running MiXCR on the reads. This table holds 150,000 to 200,000 distinct CDR3 sequences, 15% to 20% found once. The sequencing input was CD8+ T cells from PBMCs. These receptors all stem from a human donor in good health (CMV status not recorded). Some clones in this sample may be carry-over from other donors' samples.

Ten or more counts support this clonotype. The chain combines TRBV7-2 with TRBJ2-1, with unresolved D. V lost 5 bases and J lost 4, with 6 bases in between. The CDR3 is 12 amino acids. The germline V gene has CDR1 SGHTA and CDR2 FQGNSA. CDR3 nucleotide sequence: TGTGCCAGCAGCCACAGATACAATGAGCAGTTCTTC. This translates into CASSHRYNEQFF.

This sequence joins TRBV27 and TRBJ2-6; D is ambiguous. The CDR3 consists of 15 residues. Germline V gene lookup returns CDR1 MNHEY and CDR2 SMNVEV (reference sequence). V lost 5 bases and J lost 0, with 8 bases in between. The DNA of the CDR3 is TGTGCCAGCAGTGGACGTATCTCTGGGGCCAACGTCCTGACTTTC. It specifies CASSGRISGANVLTF.

The chain is built from TRBV28 and TRBJ2-7; 7 nucleotides align to TRBD2. The V gene end was trimmed by 8 bases and the J gene end by 0 bases; junction bases not matched to a gene: 10. The CDR3 is made up of 15 amino acids. Germline V gives CDR1 MDHEN, CDR2 SYDVKM. CDR3 nucleotides: TGTGCCAGCGGGGACCGGGGGACTAACTCCTACGAGCAGTACTTC. This translates into CASGDRGTNSYEQYF.

This clonotype showed up many times. The chain has TRBV11-2 and TRBJ2-7, with D uncertain. Germline V lookup: CDR1 SGHAT, CDR2 FQNNGV. V was shortened by 5 bases and J by 4 bases, with 18 bases between the two germline ends. The CDR3 loop spans 15 amino acids. As DNA, the CDR3 is TGTGCCAGCAGCCAGAGGCCGTCTGAGCTGTACGAGCAGTACTTC. Its protein is CASSQRPSELYEQYF.

The CDR3 reads CASSRNNQRGRPYEQYF. CDR3 in DNA: TGTGCCAGCAGCAGGAACAACCAACGGGGCAGACCCTACGAGCAGTACTTC. The chain recombines TRBV11-2 with TRBJ2-7; D may correspond to TRBD1 or TRBD2 (5 bases each). V gave up 5 bases and J gave up 2 bases, with 22 bases separating them. This CDR3 region has 17 residues. Germline V gene data show CDR1 as SGHAT and CDR2 as FQNNGV.

V usage is TRBV7-9 and J usage is TRBJ2-5; D is unresolved. Trimming cost V 3 bases and J 4 bases, with 12 bases left between them. The CDR3 length is 14 residues. Germline CDR1 is SEHNR and CDR2 is FQNEAQ (reference sequence). CDR3 nucleotides: TGTGCCAGCAGCTTTCGGACGAAAGTAGAGACCCAGTACTTC. Its protein product is CASSFRTKVETQYF. The full variable domain, rest sourced from reference TRBV7-9 and TRBJ2-5, is DTGVSQNPRHKITKRGQNVTFRCDPISEHNRLYWYRQTLGQGPEFLTYFQNEAQLEKSRLLSDRFSAERPKGSFSTLEIQRTEQGDSAMYLCASSFRTKVETQYFGPGTRLLVL.

The genes are TRBV7-2 and TRBJ2-7, with a tentative D call TRBD2 (5 bases). The ends were cut back, 5 bases at V and 3 bases at J, with 11 bases in the middle. CDR1 SGHTA and CDR2 FQGNSA come from the germline V gene. The CDR3 sequence is 13 residues long. CDR3 DNA sequence: TGTGCCAGCAGCCCTATCGGGGACTACGAGCAGTACTTC. It encodes CASSPIGDYEQYF.

This chain connects TRBV20-1 to TRBJ1-2, with D hard to call. In germline, CDR1 is DFQATT, CDR2 SNEGSKA (reference sequence). Between the trimmed V and J ends, which lost 0 bases and 0 bases, there was a span of 11 bases. CDR3 size: 15 residues. CDR3 coding DNA: TGCAGTGCTAGAGAATTAGGGCAGGCTAACTATGGCTACACCTTC. As protein: CSARELGQANYGYTF.

This clonotype came up a few times. The gene calls are TRBV7-6 and TRBJ2-2, with D perhaps TRBD2 (6 bases). With 5 bases removed from V and 3 bases from J, the gap between germline ends came to 13 bases. The CDR3 totals 15 residues. The germline CDR1 and CDR2 sequences are SGHVS and FNYEAQ. CDR3 sequence reads: CASSLGGLDTGELFF. The CDR3 DNA follows: TGTGCCAGCAGCCTCGGGGGATTGGACACCGGGGAGCTGTTTTTT.

The J gene is TRBJ1-2, the V gene TRBV6-1; no clear D gene. From germline, CDR1 is MNHNS and CDR2 SASEGT. The CDR3 covers 15 residues. Trimming shortened V by 6 bases and J by 4 bases, and 18 bases separated the two germline ends. In DNA form, the CDR3 reads TGTGCCAGCAGCCTTACGCCTGAGCTTGCCTATGGCTACACCTTC. Translating gives CASSLTPELAYGYTF.

The chain couples TRBV5-1 to TRBJ2-6; D tentatively reads TRBD1 or TRBD2 (5 bases each). Germline CDR1 SGHRS, CDR2 YFSETQ. CDR3 length equals 18 residues. The V and J ends lost 0 bases and 0 bases respectively, with 13 bases between them. The CDR3 reads CASSLVTGPSSGANVLTF. CDR3 coding DNA: TGCGCCAGCAGCTTGGTTACGGGGCCGAGCTCTGGGGCCAACGTCCTGACTTTC.

This clonotype has more than one count but fewer than ten. The chain carries TRBV15 and TRBJ1-4; tentatively, D is TRBD1 (6 bases). The CDR3 covers 17 residues. Germline V lookup: CDR1 LNHNV, CDR2 YYDKDF (reference sequence). Trimming shortened V by 7 bases and J by 4 bases, and 22 bases separated the two germline ends. This CDR3 is CATTPGVSGGFNEKLFF. As DNA, the CDR3 is TGTGCCACCACCCCCGGAGTTAGCGGGGGCTTTAATGAAAAACTGTTTTTT. Drawing the rest from reference TRBV15 and TRBJ1-4, the complete variable domain is DAMVIQNPRYQVTQFGKPVTLSCSQTLNHNVMYWYQQKSSQAPKLLFHYYDKDFNNEADTPDNFQSRRPNTSFCFLDIRSPGLGDTAMYLCATTPGVSGGFNEKLFFGSGTQLSVL.

The chain combines TRBV4-3 with TRBJ2-2, with 7 bases that match TRBD2. CDR1 is LGHNA, CDR2 YSLEER, per germline. The CDR3 has 16 amino acids. Trimming cost V 0 bases and J 16 bases; bases outside gene matches: 17. CDR3 sequence: CASSQDRASGTVDPFF. The CDR3 nucleotides read TGCGCCAGCAGCCAAGATAGGGCTAGCGGTACAGTTGATCCGTTTTTT.

This clonotype has just a few counts. The chain is built from TRBV7-9 and TRBJ2-6; 7 positions match TRBD1. The ends lost 4 bases at V and 5 bases at J; junction bases unmatched: 5. CDR1 SEHNR and CDR2 FQNEAQ come from the germline V gene (reference sequence). The CDR3 is made up of 15 amino acids. CDR3 protein: CASSSKGQWANVLTF. In nucleotides, the CDR3 is TGTGCCAGCAGCTCAAAGGGACAGTGGGCCAACGTCCTGACTTTC. The variable domain in full, with the rest retrieved from reference TRBV7-9 and TRBJ2-6, is DTGVSQNPRHKITKRGQNVTFRCDPISEHNRLYWYRQTLGQGPEFLTYFQNEAQLEKSRLLSDRFSAERPKGSFSTLEIQRTEQGDSAMYLCASSSKGQWANVLTFGAGSRLTVL.

This chain links TRBV13 with TRBJ2-7; 9 bases map to TRBD1. The CDR3 loop spans 15 amino acids. Germline V gives CDR1 PRHDT, CDR2 FYEKMQ (reference sequence). With 5 bases clipped from V and 4 bases from J, the junction kept 9 bases outside the gene matches. The DNA of the CDR3 is TGTGCCAGCAGCCCCCGGACAGGGGAGTTGTACGAGCAGTACTTC. Its protein is CASSPRTGELYEQYF.